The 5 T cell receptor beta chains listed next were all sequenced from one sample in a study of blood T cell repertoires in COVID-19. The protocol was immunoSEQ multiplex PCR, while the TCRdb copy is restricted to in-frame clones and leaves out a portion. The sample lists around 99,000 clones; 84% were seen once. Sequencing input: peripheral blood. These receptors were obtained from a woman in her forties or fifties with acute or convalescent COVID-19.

CDR3 bases: TGTGCCAGCAGTGTTCAGGGCAATAGGGGCTACACCTTC. Residues: CASSVQGNRGYTF. The V call is TRBV2, the J call TRBJ1-2; weak D call: TRBD1 (5 bases). The CDR3 has 13 amino acids. Trimming stripped 4 bases from V and 8 bases from J, with 14 bases between. Germline V lookup: CDR1 SNHLY, CDR2 FYNNEI.

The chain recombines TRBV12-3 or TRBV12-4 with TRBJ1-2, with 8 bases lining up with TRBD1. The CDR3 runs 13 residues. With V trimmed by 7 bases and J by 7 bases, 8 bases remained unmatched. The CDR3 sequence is CASIYQGAGGYTF. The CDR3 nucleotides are TGTGCCAGCATTTATCAGGGGGCAGGTGGCTACACCTTC.

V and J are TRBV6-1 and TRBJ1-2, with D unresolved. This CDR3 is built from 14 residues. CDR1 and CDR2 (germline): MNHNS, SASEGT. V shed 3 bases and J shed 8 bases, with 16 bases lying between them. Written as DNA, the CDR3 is TGTGCCAGCAGTGAGTCGAGTTCTGGAGGAGGCTACACCTTC. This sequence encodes CASSESSSGGGYTF.

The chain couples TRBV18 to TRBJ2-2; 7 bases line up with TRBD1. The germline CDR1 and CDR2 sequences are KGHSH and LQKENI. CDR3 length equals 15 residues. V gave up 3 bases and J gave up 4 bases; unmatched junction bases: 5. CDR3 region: CASSPTGVATGELFF. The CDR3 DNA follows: TGTGCCAGCTCACCCACAGGGGTGGCCACCGGGGAGCTGTTTTTT.

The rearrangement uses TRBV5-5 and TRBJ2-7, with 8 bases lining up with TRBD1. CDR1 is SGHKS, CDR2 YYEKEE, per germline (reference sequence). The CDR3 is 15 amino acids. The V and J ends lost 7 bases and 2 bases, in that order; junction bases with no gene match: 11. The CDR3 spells CASFGQGVAAYEQYF. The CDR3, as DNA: TGTGCCAGCTTCGGACAGGGCGTAGCGGCCTACGAGCAGTACTTC.